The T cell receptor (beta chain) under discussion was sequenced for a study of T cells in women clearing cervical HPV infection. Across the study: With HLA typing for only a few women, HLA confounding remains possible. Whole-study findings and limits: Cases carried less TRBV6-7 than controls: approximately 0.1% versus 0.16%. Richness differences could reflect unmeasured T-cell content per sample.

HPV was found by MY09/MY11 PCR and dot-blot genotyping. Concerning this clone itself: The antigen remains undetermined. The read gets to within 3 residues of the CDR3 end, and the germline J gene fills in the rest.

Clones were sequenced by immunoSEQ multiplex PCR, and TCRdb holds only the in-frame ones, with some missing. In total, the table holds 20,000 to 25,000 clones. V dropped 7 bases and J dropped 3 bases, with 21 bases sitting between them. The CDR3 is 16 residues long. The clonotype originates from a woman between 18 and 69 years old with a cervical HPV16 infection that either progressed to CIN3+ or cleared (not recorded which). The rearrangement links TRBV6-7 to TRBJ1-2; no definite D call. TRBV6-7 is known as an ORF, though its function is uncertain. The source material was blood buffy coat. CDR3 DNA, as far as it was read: TGTGCCAGCACCTATAGCAGCGGCGGGGTGTACTATGGC. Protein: CASTYSSGGVYYG. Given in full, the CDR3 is CASTYSSGGVYYGYTF.